This T cell receptor (beta chain) was sequenced during a study of cytomegalovirus exposure and HLA in healthy donors. Overall study findings and caveats: The study reported that TCR beta sequences accurately predicted HLA-A and HLA-B alleles in most subjects. A later analysis reportedly found fewer N-insertions in an Asian-associated ancestry cluster than the approximately 670-donor mean. Later analysis identified some 16,000 TCR beta sequences associated with HLA alleles, using a false discovery rate threshold of 0.05.

Though nominally healthy at sampling, donors likely had unrecorded immune exposures. V was clipped by 1 base and J by 4 bases, with 10 bases between them. The germline V gene has CDR1 GTSNPN and CDR2 SVGIG (reference sequence). This CDR3 comprises 13 residues. Primers for the PCR totalled 60 Vbeta and 13 Jbeta. Here immunoSEQ multiplex PCR was the method, and the copy in TCRdb shows in-frame clones only, minus some. The sample consists of 90,000 to 120,000 clones, 60% to 85% of them appearing once. In the case of this clone: Its antigen is unidentified.

V is TRBV30 and J is TRBJ1-1; weak D call: TRBD1 (5 bases). Material for sequencing was PBMCs. This sequence was found in a woman aged 18-29 years in good health and CMV-seropositive. The CDR3 loop reads CAWSEYRSTEAFF. CDR3 in DNA: TGTGCCTGGAGTGAGTACAGGAGCACTGAAGCTTTCTTT.